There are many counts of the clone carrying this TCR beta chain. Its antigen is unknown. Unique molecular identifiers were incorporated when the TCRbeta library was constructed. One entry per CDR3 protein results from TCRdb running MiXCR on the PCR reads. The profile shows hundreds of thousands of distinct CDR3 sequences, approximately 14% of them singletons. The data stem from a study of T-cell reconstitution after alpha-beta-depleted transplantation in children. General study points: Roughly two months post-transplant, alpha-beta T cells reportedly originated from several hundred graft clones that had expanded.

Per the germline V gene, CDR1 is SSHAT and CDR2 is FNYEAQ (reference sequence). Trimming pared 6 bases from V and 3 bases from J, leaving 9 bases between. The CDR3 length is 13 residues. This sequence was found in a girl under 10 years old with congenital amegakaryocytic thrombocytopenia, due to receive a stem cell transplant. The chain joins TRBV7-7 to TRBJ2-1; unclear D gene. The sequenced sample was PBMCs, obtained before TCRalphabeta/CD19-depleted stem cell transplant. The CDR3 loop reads CASRPLGYNEQFF. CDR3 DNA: TGTGCCAGCAGGCCTTTGGGCTACAATGAGCAGTTCTTC.